This TCR beta chain was sequenced in a study of T cells in Graves' hyperthyroidism and ophthalmopathy (dated by TCRdb to about 2019). Background on the whole study: Peripheral blood was sampled at the time of initial diagnosis, prior to any treatment. To identify TCR V-J signatures that set the groups apart, the researchers used a discovery cohort of roughly 100 patients, made up of 40 to 45 with Graves' ophthalmopathy and some 60 with stable Graves' hyperthyroidism. Prospective prediction of ophthalmopathy was tested in an independent validation cohort consisting of 18 hyperthyroidism patients and approximately 16 patients who later progressed to ophthalmopathy. The approximately 100 discovery patients were divided at random into training and test sets in a 7:3 ratio. In several Graves' hyperthyroidism patients, the study also compared T-cell repertoires from thyroid tissue with T-cell repertoires from blood. After sampling, hyperthyroidism patients received methimazole starting at 30 mg daily, and ophthalmopathy patients received high-dose intravenous methylprednisolone. TCR Vbeta CDR3 sequencing of 135 peripheral blood samples (over 40 ophthalmopathy, roughly 72 hyperthyroidism and approximately 17 progressor patients) is reported in the paper. Findings and caveats that apply to the study as a whole: In validation, progression to ophthalmopathy was predicted by the model with approximately 67% sensitivity and 72% to 80% specificity, a median of roughly six months before onset. Sample size was not statistically predetermined, and investigators were not blinded to group allocation. Most expanded thyroid clonotypes (frequency above 0.001) were also detected in blood, a finding suggesting that blood repertoires may reflect thyroid immune responses. A 13 V-J signature model separated ophthalmopathy from stable hyperthyroidism, with approximately 87% sensitivity and roughly 84% specificity in cross-validation and 80%/75% in testing.

Amplification of TCR beta CDR3 regions was carried out from RNA transcripts. For the first round of RT-PCR on the TCR CDR3, the HTBI primer set was used together with the Qiagen OneStep RT-PCR kit. A second multiplex PCR round built the libraries, followed by size selection and purification. Sequencing of the libraries was done on an Illumina HiSeq2000 using paired-end 100 bp reads. From the authors' description of their analysis: SOAPnuke was used to process the raw data, removing reads that contained adapters or uncalled bases, had a mean Phred below 15, or lacked an exact match to the constant primer or identifier. COPE v1.2.5 was used to merge the high-quality paired reads, and each unique nucleotide sequence was defined as a clonotype. MiTCR v1.1 was used to align clonotypes to the IMGT TRBV, TRBD and TRBJ reference segments. The analysis was restricted to V-J combinations with a frequency above 0.0001, which together covered over 99% of the repertoires. The TCS score was defined as the ratio of F50 (clonal expansion) to E x V (chaos), calculated using BLOSUM62-based TCRdist between CDR3 peptides within each V-J. Welch's t-statistics and random forest reduced 500 to 550 V-J features to roughly 13, which were used in a naive Bayes classifier (R e1071). TCRdb trimmed the raw reads at Q25, called clones with MiXCR and kept productive beta chains. CDR3 protein duplicates are merged, each entry listing the most common genes and DNA. It is TCRdb's table, rather than the study itself, that gives the V and J calls and clone size. The sample yields about 720,000 distinct CDR3 sequences; 15% to 20% were counted once. Jointly, the top ten make up 16% of the sample.

This clonotype was seen many times. It has no known antigen specificity. No qualities accompany the bases; no much larger clone lies one base away. Hyperthyroidism patients were newly diagnosed, with disease duration under 2 months, and aged 18 to 65 years. Patients with uncontrolled infections, other autoimmune diseases, pregnancy or lactation were excluded. Diagnoses were based on clinical symptoms, serum thyroxine and TRAb, thyroid ultrasound and orbital computed tomography. Blood from progressor patients was collected at the time of first diagnosis with hyperthyroidism, before any ophthalmopathy symptoms had appeared. PBMCs were isolated from about 10 ml of fresh peripheral blood by Ficoll-Paque density gradient centrifugation. Progressor patients were first diagnosed with Graves' hyperthyroidism and then developed ophthalmopathy during follow-up. Total RNA was extracted using Trizol reagent, and RNA quality was assessed on an Agilent 2100 Bioanalyzer.

The V and J ends are trimmed by 0 bases and 5 bases, leaving 13 bases between them. The CDR3 holds 15 amino acids from the cysteine to the phenylalanine. Only the CDR3 region is kept as DNA, spanning 45 bases read in frame from base 1. Per the germline V gene, SGDLS is the CDR1 and YYNGEE is the CDR2. This receptor was identified in a woman between 50 and 59 years old with Graves' hyperthyroidism that later progressed to Graves' ophthalmopathy. The rearranged chain carries TRBV9 and TRBJ2-3, with no confidently assigned D gene. Sequenced sample: blood. CDR3 region: CASSVAPVAVDTQYF. The DNA reads as follows: TGTGCCAGCAGCGTAGCTCCCGTAGCCGTAGATACGCAGTATTTT.